What follows is one TCR beta chain and its context. The antigen remains unidentified. Method: immunoSEQ multiplex PCR; TCRdb's copy keeps in-frame clones and lacks some. The sample consists of almost 85,000 clones, 85% of them appearing once. This specimen comes from a study of a mutant IDH1 vaccine in newly diagnosed glioma. Whole-study context: Eight vaccine injections were given to patients in weeks 1, 3, 5, 7, 11, 15, 19 and 23. Most had both radiotherapy and temozolomide beforehand; others had only one. Overall study results and limits: No link was apparently found between pseudoprogression and changes in top peripheral T cell clonotypes.

Time point defined: week 23, last vaccination. A single vaccine dose contained 300 ug of mutant IDH1 20-mer peptide, and topical imiquimod was used with it. New WHO grade 3 or 4 astrocytomas that were IDH1-mutant and ATRX-lost occurred in the donors. Trimming shortened V by 6 bases and J by 3 bases, and 11 bases separated the two germline ends. CDR1 and CDR2 (germline): WNHNN, SYGVQD (reference sequence). The CDR3 covers 14 residues. The source of this sequence is a man younger than 40 with glioma. Some clones in this sample may be carry-over from other donors' samples. The material sequenced was PBMCs, taken from a glioma patient whose treatment included an IDH1 peptide vaccine. V usage is TRBV10-1 and J usage is TRBJ2-2; D may be TRBD1 (6 bases). CDR3: CASRTDRYTGELFF. Written as DNA, the CDR3 is TGCGCCAGCAGGACCGACAGGTACACCGGGGAGCTGTTTTTT.